The clone carrying this T cell receptor beta chain was seen only a few times. This sample was taken from a study of human T cells and chemical hapten exposure. Study-level background: Upper inner arm skin measuring 2 cm by 2 cm received 2% DPC for sensitization.

From the RACE reads, TCRdb called clonotypes with MiXCR, one entry per CDR3 protein. The data show under 450,000 distinct CDR3 sequences, about 4.8% seen once. Germline CDR1 is MNHEY and CDR2 is SVGAGI. The CDR3 is 13 residues long. Trimming took off 6 bases at V and 3 bases at J, with 9 bases between the two ends. Sample time point: patch test 1, 2 weeks after DPC sensitization. Treatment reported: therapeutic diphenylcyclopropenone sensitization with weekly scalp DPC. The rearrangement uses TRBV6-5 and TRBJ1-5; no clear D. This sequence originates from a woman aged 50 to 65 with alopecia areata. Some clones in this sample may be carry-over from other donors' samples. This sample comprised whole blood, obtained in connection with sensitization to the hapten diphenylcyclopropenone (DPC). The CDR3 here is CASRLSINQPQHF. CDR3 bases: TGTGCCAGCAGGCTCTCCATCAATCAGCCCCAGCATTTT.